This T cell receptor (beta chain) was observed in a study of T-cell memory formation after mild COVID-19. As concerns this clonotype: Its antigen remains unidentified.

The CDR3 runs 14 residues. Germline values: CDR1 DFQATT, CDR2 SNEGSKA (reference sequence). Trimming stripped 1 base from V and 4 bases from J, with 11 bases between. General study findings and limits: The finding that pre-infection memory included some responding clones suggested that cross-reactive memory joined. Chiefly within CM and EM were the contracting CD4+ clones; CD8+ ones were within EMRA. Second-wave clones that peaked on day 37 lacked confirmed SARS-CoV-2 specificity.

Sample barcodes and UMIs were carried by the TCR alpha and TCR beta cDNA libraries that 5'RACE generated with constant-segment primers. TCRdb itself ran the 5' RACE reads through MiXCR, one entry per CDR3 protein. Counted here are fewer than 600,000 distinct CDR3 sequences, roughly 20% occurring once; the ten biggest clones make up 7% to 9%. The chain is built from TRBV20-1 and TRBJ1-5, with D possibly matching TRBD1 (5 bases). This clonotype was obtained from an adult woman who had mild COVID-19 (a few samples of this study predate the infection). Cell type and time point are not known. Sequencing was done on a sample of PBMCs or a T cell subset sorted from them (not recorded which). CDR3 loop: CSARVDSLNQPQHF. In nucleotides, the CDR3 is TGCAGTGCTAGAGTTGACAGTTTAAATCAGCCCCAGCATTTT.